Presented here are 23 T cell receptor beta chains from one specimen sequenced in a study of blood T cell repertoires in COVID-19. TCRdb's table, derived via immunoSEQ multiplex PCR, lists solely in-frame clones and lacks some. Among 65,000 to 100,000 clones, around 88% were seen once, and the ten largest hold more than 4.5%. The sample was peripheral blood. The receptors shown here come from a woman at least 80 years old with acute or convalescent COVID-19.

The V and J genes are TRBV7-2 and TRBJ1-2, with 7 bases lining up with TRBD1. CDR1 SGHTA and CDR2 FQGNSA come from the germline V gene. The CDR3 covers 14 residues. Trimming removed 5 bases from V and 2 bases from J; junction bases left unmatched: 5. CDR3 DNA sequence: TGTGCCAGCAGCGCCAGACAGGGAAACTATGGCTACACCTTC. Its translation: CASSARQGNYGYTF.

This chain connects TRBV7-9 to TRBJ1-5; perhaps TRBD1 as D (5 bases). The CDR3 loop spans 15 amino acids. CDR1 is SEHNR and CDR2 is FQNEAQ in the germline V gene (reference sequence). V lost 5 bases and J lost 3, with 14 bases in between. The CDR3: CASSQGGVPNQPQHF. CDR3 coding DNA: TGTGCCAGCAGCCAAGGAGGGGTTCCCAATCAGCCCCAGCATTTT.

This clone was picked up a small number of times. The rearrangement uses TRBV7-6 and TRBJ2-3, with 9 bases fitting TRBD2. Trimming removed 1 base from V and 3 bases from J; junction bases left unmatched: 5. Germline V CDR1 and CDR2: SGHVS, FNYEAQ. This CDR3 contains 16 residues. The CDR3 coding sequence is TGTGCCAGCAGCTTAGGGGTAGCGGGGGCTACAGATACGCAGTATTTT. This codes for CASSLGVAGATDTQYF.

The chain is built from TRBV11-2 and TRBJ2-5; 7 bases align to TRBD1. The junction had 7 bases not matched to a gene; V was cut back by 4 bases and J by 5 bases. The CDR3 has 14 residues. The germline V gene has CDR1 SGHAT and CDR2 FQNNGV. In DNA, the CDR3 is TGTGCCAGCAGCTCGACCACAGGGGTGGAGACCCAGTACTTC. Translated: CASSSTTGVETQYF.

This clone was seen more than once but under ten times. The chain couples TRBV5-7 to TRBJ2-7; TRBD1 agrees at 7 bases. TRBV5-7 is classed as an ORF, of uncertain function. The CDR3 has 18 amino acids. After removal of 5 bases from V and 0 bases from J, the junction contained 17 bases not matched to a gene. The CDR3 here is CASRPGQLHPLISYEQYF. CDR3 nucleotide sequence: TGTGCCAGCAGACCGGGACAGCTCCATCCCCTAATCTCCTACGAGCAGTACTTC.

This chain uses TRBV3-1 (or the pseudogene TRBV3-2) with TRBJ2-1, with 14 bases fitting TRBD2. The CDR3 is made up of 18 amino acids. The germline CDR1 and CDR2 sequences are LGHDT and YNNKEL (reference sequence). V lost 6 bases, J lost 7 bases, and 14 bases stayed unmatched. CDR3 sequence (DNA): TGTGCCAGCAGACTTACGGGACTAGCGGGAGTGAGGTCAAATGAGCAGTTCTTC. Protein product: CASRLTGLAGVRSNEQFF.

The chain uses TRBV30 and TRBJ1-5, with D possibly being TRBD1 (6 bases). V lost 1 base to trimming and J lost 2 bases, with 9 bases between them. The CDR3 totals 14 residues. Germline V gene sequence: CDR1 GTSNPN, CDR2 SVGIG (reference sequence). CDR3: CAWSGAGGNQPQHF. The CDR3 DNA reads as TGTGCCTGGAGTGGGGCAGGGGGCAATCAGCCCCAGCATTTT.

This chain connects TRBV2 to TRBJ2-1; D gene unclear. Germline CDR1 reads SNHLY; CDR2 reads FYNNEI. The CDR3 has 16 amino acids. V was pared by 7 bases and J by 0 bases, with 16 bases between. This CDR3 reads CASKVEPLSSYNEQFF. As DNA, the CDR3 is TGTGCCAGCAAAGTAGAGCCCCTAAGCTCCTACAATGAGCAGTTCTTC.

The chain combines TRBV7-3 with TRBJ2-3, with D possibly being TRBD1 (5 bases). Trimming left V 2 bases short and J 8 bases short, with 8 bases between. Germline V CDR1 and CDR2: SGHTA, FQGTGA. The length of the CDR3 is 12 residues. The CDR3 nucleotides are TGTGCCAGCAGCTTACCCCAGGGTACGCAGTATTTT. Translating it yields CASSLPQGTQYF.

This rearrangement joins TRBV24-1 to TRBJ2-1; maybe TRBD2 (5 bases). Germline CDR1 reads KGHDR; CDR2 reads SFDVKD. V was trimmed by 4 bases and J by 6 bases, leaving 18 bases between them. There are 16 residues in the CDR3. CDR3 protein: CATSERGVWSTNEQFF. The CDR3 bases are TGTGCCACCAGTGAACGGGGAGTTTGGAGCACCAATGAGCAGTTCTTC.

V is TRBV3-1 (or the pseudogene TRBV3-2) and J is TRBJ1-2, with D unresolved. Germline V gene data show CDR1 as LGHDT and CDR2 as YNNKEL (reference sequence). Trimming removed 2 bases from V and 8 bases from J, with 9 bases in between. The CDR3 consists of 12 residues. The CDR3 here is CASSQRVGGYTF. The CDR3 bases are TGTGCCAGCAGCCAACGGGTCGGGGGCTACACCTTC.

This clone is a singleton in its sample. In DNA form, the CDR3 reads TGTGCCAGCAGTCGGACAGCGTACTACGAGCAGTACTTC. Protein: CASSRTAYYEQYF. The chain couples TRBV6-5 to TRBJ2-7; a possible D gene is TRBD1 (6 bases). CDR1 and CDR2 from the germline V gene are MNHEY and SVGAGI. Trimming took off 5 bases at V and 3 bases at J, with 11 bases between the two ends. This CDR3 comprises 13 residues.

The chain combines TRBV7-2 with TRBJ1-1; the D gene is possibly TRBD1 (6 bases). Germline loops: CDR1 SGHTA, CDR2 FQGNSA. CDR3 length: 14 residues. Trimming cost V 8 bases and J 3 bases, with 16 bases left between them. The DNA for the CDR3 is TGTGCCAGCGCAAGGGGGGGATCCTACACTGAAGCTTTCTTT. Translation: CASARGGSYTEAFF.

V and J are TRBV3-1 (or the pseudogene TRBV3-2) and TRBJ2-1; TRBD2 matches 7 bases. The CDR3 is made up of 14 amino acids. V shed 8 bases, J shed 5 bases, and the junction held 9 bases outside the gene matches. Per the germline V gene, CDR1 is LGHDT and CDR2 is YNNKEL (reference sequence). CDR3 DNA sequence: TGTGCCAGCTCCCGGGCTAGCGGTAACAATGAGCAGTTCTTC. Protein: CASSRASGNNEQFF.

The chain combines TRBV19 with TRBJ2-3, with 11 bases matching TRBD1. The CDR3 runs to 15 residues. J was trimmed by 4 bases and V by 6 bases; bases with no gene match: 6. Germline V gene sequence: CDR1 LNHDA, CDR2 SQIVND (reference sequence). The CDR3 DNA follows: TGTGCCAGTAGCACTGGGACAGGGGGACCAGATACGCAGTATTTT. It is translated as CASSTGTGGPDTQYF.

In nucleotides, the CDR3 is TGCAGCTCCCGGTCCGGTGACACTGAAGCTTTCTTT. Residues: CSSRSGDTEAFF. The rearrangement links TRBV29-1 to TRBJ1-1; D uncertain. The CDR3 length is 12 residues. V lost 8 bases and J lost 3, with 13 bases in between. Germline V gene data show CDR1 as SQVTM and CDR2 as ANQGSEA.

The V call is TRBV7-2, the J call TRBJ1-5, with D perhaps TRBD1 (6 bases). CDR1 is SGHTA, CDR2 FQGNSA, per germline. V gave up 5 bases and J gave up 3 bases, with 14 bases separating them. This CDR3 comprises 15 residues. As DNA, the CDR3 is TGTGCCAGCAGCCCAACAGGGCAGAACAATCAGCCCCAGCATTTT. This gives the protein CASSPTGQNNQPQHF.

The chain combines TRBV3-1 (or the pseudogene TRBV3-2) with TRBJ1-2, with 8 bases that match TRBD1. Germline trimming cut 3 bases from V and 8 bases from J; bases unmatched to any gene: 11. The CDR3 totals 15 residues. Germline-derived CDR1 and CDR2 are LGHDT and YNNKEL (reference sequence). CDR3 sequence (DNA): TGTGCCAGCAGCCATTTTGACAGGGGCGGAGGGGGCTACACCTTC. Translated, it gives CASSHFDRGGGGYTF.

This clone has more than one count but fewer than ten. V is TRBV5-1 and J is TRBJ2-7, with TRBD1 matching over 9 bases. Germline V gene lookup returns CDR1 SGHRS and CDR2 YFSETQ. The trim removed 1 base at V and 5 bases at J, leaving 7 bases unmatched. The CDR3 is made up of 15 amino acids. The CDR3 here is CASSLPGTGYHEQYF. CDR3 DNA: TGCGCCAGCAGCTTGCCCGGGACAGGGTACCACGAGCAGTACTTC.

The CDR3 DNA reads TGTGCCAGCAGCTCCCAGGGGGAGGCAGATACGCAGTATTTT. Translation gives CASSSQGEADTQYF. The rearrangement uses TRBV7-6 and TRBJ2-3; the D gene is possibly TRBD1 (7 bases). Trimming took 4 bases from V and 4 from J, leaving 12 bases between them. The CDR3 loop spans 14 amino acids. Germline V gives CDR1 SGHVS, CDR2 FNYEAQ.

The V gene is TRBV19, the J gene TRBJ2-3, with D perhaps matching TRBD2 (6 bases). The CDR3 runs 11 residues. Trimming took off 10 bases at V and 6 bases at J, with 11 bases between the two ends. In germline, CDR1 is LNHDA, CDR2 SQIVND (reference sequence). The CDR3 reads CATASGDTQYF. CDR3 nucleotide sequence: TGTGCCACTGCGAGCGGGGATACGCAGTATTTT.

V gene TRBV9 combines with J gene TRBJ2-1, with TRBD2 matching 8 bases. The CDR3 runs to 15 residues. CDR1 is SGDLS, CDR2 YYNGEE, per germline. The V and J ends lost 4 bases and 9 bases, in that order; junction bases with no gene match: 12. The CDR3 coding sequence is TGTGCCAGCAGCCCCCGAATGCGGGAGGAGGGTGAGCAGTTCTTC. Translated: CASSPRMREEGEQFF.

As DNA, the CDR3 is TGTGCCAGCAGTCCGACAGGGGGAAACACCATATATTTT. This codes for CASSPTGGNTIYF. This rearrangement joins TRBV12-3 or TRBV12-4 to TRBJ1-3, with TRBD1 identical over 7 bases. The CDR3 consists of 13 residues. V trimming: 5 bases; J trimming: 4 bases; junction bases outside the gene matches: 2.